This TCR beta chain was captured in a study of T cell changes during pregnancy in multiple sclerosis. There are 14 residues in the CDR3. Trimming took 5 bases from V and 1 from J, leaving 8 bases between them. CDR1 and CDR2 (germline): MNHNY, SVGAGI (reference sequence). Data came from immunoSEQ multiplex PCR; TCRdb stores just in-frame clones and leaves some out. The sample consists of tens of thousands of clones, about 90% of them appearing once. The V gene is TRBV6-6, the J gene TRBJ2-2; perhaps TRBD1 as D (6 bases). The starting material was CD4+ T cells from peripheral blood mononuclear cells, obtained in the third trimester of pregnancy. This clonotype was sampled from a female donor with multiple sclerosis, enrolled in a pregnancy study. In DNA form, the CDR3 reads TGTGCCAGCAGTAAGGGACAGAACACCGGGGAGCTGTTTTTT. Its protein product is CASSKGQNTGELFF.